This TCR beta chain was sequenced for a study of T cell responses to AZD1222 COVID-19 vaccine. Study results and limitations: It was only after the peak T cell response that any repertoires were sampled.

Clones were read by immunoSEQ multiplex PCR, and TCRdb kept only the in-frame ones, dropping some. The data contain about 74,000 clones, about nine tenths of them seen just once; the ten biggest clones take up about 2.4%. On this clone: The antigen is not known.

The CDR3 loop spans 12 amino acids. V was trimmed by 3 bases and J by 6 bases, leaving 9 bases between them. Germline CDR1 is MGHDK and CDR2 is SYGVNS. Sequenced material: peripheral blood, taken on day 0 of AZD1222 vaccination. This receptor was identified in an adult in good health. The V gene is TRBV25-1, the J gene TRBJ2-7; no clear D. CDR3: CASSEQAAEQYF. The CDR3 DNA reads TGTGCCAGCAGTGAGCAGGCAGCCGAGCAGTACTTC.